The clone carrying this TCR beta chain was recorded at least ten times. Antigen unknown. What was amplified from RNA transcripts were TCR beta CDR3 regions. First-round RT-PCR of the TCR CDR3 relied on the HTBI primer set. TCRdb reprocessed the multiplex PCR reads with MiXCR, giving one entry per CDR3 protein. The profile shows roughly 580,000 distinct CDR3 sequences, around 45% of them singletons. V shed 3 bases and J 2 bases; nucleotides not matched to a gene: 1. The CDR3 sequence is 14 residues long. CDR1 is SQVTM and CDR2 is ANQGSEA in the germline V gene. The sample comes from a study of T cells in Graves' hyperthyroidism and ophthalmopathy. General observations from the study: Ophthalmopathy could be told apart from stable hyperthyroidism with a 13 V-J model. Ophthalmopathy was predicted by the model a median of 6.5 months ahead of onset. Most thyroid clonotypes expanded above 0.001 were also detected in blood.

This sequence was found in a woman between 18 and 29 years old with Graves' hyperthyroidism. The sequencing input was peripheral blood or thyroid tissue (not recorded which). J is TRBJ2-2 and V is TRBV29-1; 9 bases agree with TRBD1. CDR3 sequence reads: CSVEGQGNTGELFF. CDR3 sequence (DNA): TGCAGCGTTGAGGGACAGGGAAACACCGGGGAGCTGTTTTTT.